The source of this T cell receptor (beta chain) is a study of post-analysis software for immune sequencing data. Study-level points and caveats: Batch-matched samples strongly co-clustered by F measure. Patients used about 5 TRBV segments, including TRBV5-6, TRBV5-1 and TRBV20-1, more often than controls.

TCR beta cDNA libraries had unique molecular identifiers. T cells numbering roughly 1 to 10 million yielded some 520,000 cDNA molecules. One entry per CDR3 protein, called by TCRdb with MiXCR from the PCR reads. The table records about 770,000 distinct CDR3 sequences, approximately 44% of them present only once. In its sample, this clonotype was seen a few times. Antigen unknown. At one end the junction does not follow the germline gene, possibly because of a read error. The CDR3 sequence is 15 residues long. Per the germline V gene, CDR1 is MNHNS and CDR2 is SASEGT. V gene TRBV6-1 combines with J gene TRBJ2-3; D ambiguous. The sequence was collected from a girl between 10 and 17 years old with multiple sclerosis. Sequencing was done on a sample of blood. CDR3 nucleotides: TGTGCCAGCAGCGAAGCCGGCTTGGGGACAGATACGCAGTATTTT. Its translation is CASSEAGLGTDTQYF.